This TCR beta chain appears in the sequencing data of a study of blood T cells in healthy people across ages. Study observations and caveats: The unsorted PBMCs prevented any conclusive comparison of naive versus antigen-experienced cells.

Drawing of peripheral blood yielded about 9.7 milliliters from each donor. The amount of total RNA extracted per sample was at least 5.5 micrograms. A remark on this clonotype: What it binds is not known.

PCR was performed a second time for 7 to 11 cycles using a sample-barcoded 5' primer and a J-beta primer mix. Sequencing recovered at least 2.5 million CDR3-containing paired-end reads from each sample. One entry per CDR3 protein, called by TCRdb with MiXCR from the 5' RACE reads. The sample records hundreds of thousands of distinct CDR3 sequences, 40% to 65% being singletons. Germline CDR1 and CDR2: SGDLS and YYNGEE. The CDR3 runs to 15 residues. V was shortened by 0 bases and J by 1 base, with 10 bases between the two germline ends. The TCR was taken from a woman older than 75 in good health. The sequencing sample was made of blood. V gene TRBV9 combines with J gene TRBJ2-5; D is ambiguous. The CDR3 DNA reads TGTGCCAGCAGCGTAGGTACAGTACCCCAAGAGACCCAGTACTTC. Its protein product is CASSVGTVPQETQYF.